The 16 T cell receptor beta chains presented below share a single source sample, sequenced in a study of technical replicates of blood from several donors. The method was immunoSEQ multiplex PCR; TCRdb's version includes in-frame clones alone and lacks a portion of them. The profile shows over 50,000 clones, 94% of them singletons. Sequencing used T cells isolated from PBMCs. The receptor source for this set is a human donor in good health.

The chain recombines TRBV7-9 with TRBJ2-1, with D tentatively TRBD1 (6 bases). CDR1 is SEHNR and CDR2 is FQNEAQ in the germline V gene (reference sequence). V lost 2 bases, J lost 0 bases, and 11 bases lay in between. The CDR3 spans 16 residues. The CDR3 sequence: CASSLLQGYSYNEQFF. The CDR3 DNA follows: TGTGCCAGCAGCTTATTGCAGGGGTACTCCTACAATGAGCAGTTCTTC.

The table lists this clone with a few counts. V gene TRBV10-1 combines with J gene TRBJ2-7; D call uncertain. Trimming removed 10 bases at V and 0 bases at J, with 10 bases between. Germline-derived CDR1 and CDR2 are WNHNN and SYGVQD (reference sequence). The CDR3 length is 12 residues. The CDR3 is CATSRSSYEQYF. CDR3 in DNA: TGCGCCACCTCGAGGAGCTCCTACGAGCAGTACTTC.

The chain uses TRBV7-9 and TRBJ2-3; the match to TRBD2 covers 13 bases. The germline gives CDR1 SEHNR, CDR2 FQNEAQ (reference sequence). The junction had 3 bases not matched to a gene; V was cut back by 5 bases and J by 4 bases. The CDR3 has 15 amino acids. CDR3 region: CASSLTSGRPDTQYF. Written as DNA, the CDR3 is TGTGCCAGCAGCCTGACTAGCGGGAGGCCAGATACGCAGTATTTT.

CDR3 nucleotide sequence: TGTGCCAGCAGCACAGTAGACAGCTCAATGGAGACCCAGTACTTC. Its protein is CASSTVDSSMETQYF. The chain recombines TRBV7-9 with TRBJ2-5; perhaps TRBD1 as D (5 bases). This CDR3 comprises 15 residues. The V end lost 5 bases, the J end lost 5 bases, and 18 bases lay between the germline ends. CDR1 is SEHNR and CDR2 is FQNEAQ in the germline V gene (reference sequence).

The genes are TRBV15 and TRBJ1-2; TRBD1 matches at 9 bases. There are 15 residues in the CDR3. The trim removed 4 bases at V and 3 bases at J, leaving 6 bases unmatched. Germline values: CDR1 LNHNV, CDR2 YYDKDF (reference sequence). This CDR3 is CATSKRGQGDYGYTF. CDR3 nucleotide sequence: TGTGCCACCAGCAAGAGGGGACAGGGTGACTATGGCTACACCTTC.

V gene TRBV10-1 combines with J gene TRBJ2-3; 7 bases fit TRBD2. The CDR3 is made up of 12 amino acids. V was pared by 2 bases and J by 11 bases, with 4 bases of the junction left unmatched. CDR1 is WNHNN, CDR2 SYGVQD, per germline (reference sequence). The CDR3 DNA follows: TGCGCCAGCAGTGAGACCCGGGGGGAGCAGTATTTT. It yields the protein CASSETRGEQYF.

The gene calls are TRBV11-3 and TRBJ2-7; tentatively, D is TRBD1 (6 bases). Trimming pared 2 bases from V and 0 bases from J, leaving 11 bases between. This CDR3 contains 15 residues. CDR1 and CDR2 from the germline V gene are SGHNT and YENEEA. CDR3 bases: TGTGCCAGCAGCTTACAGGGGTCGGGCTCCTACGAGCAGTACTTC. Translated, it gives CASSLQGSGSYEQYF.

As to this clone: A much larger clone differs by one base, so this may be a read error. At the DNA level, this CDR3 is encoded by other sequences in the same sample as well. This sequence joins TRBV7-9 and TRBJ2-7, with 8 bases matching TRBD1. This CDR3 contains 13 residues. V was pared by 5 bases and J by 1 base, with 1 base of the junction left unmatched. From germline, CDR1 is SEHNR and CDR2 FQNEAQ (reference sequence). The CDR3 loop reads CASSRTGSYEQYF. CDR3 nucleotides: TGTGCCAGCAGCCGGACAGGGTCCTACGAGCAGTACTTC. Filled out from reference TRBV7-9 and TRBJ2-7, the complete variable domain reads DTGVSQNPRHKITKRGQNVTFRCDPISEHNRLYWYRQTLGQGPEFLTYFQNEAQLEKSRLLSDRFSAERPKGSFSTLEIQRTEQGDSAMYLCASSRTGSYEQYFGPGTRLTVT.

The gene calls are TRBV15 and TRBJ1-4; D not certain. This CDR3 has 13 residues. V lost 8 bases and J 0 bases, leaving 7 bases between the germline ends. Germline CDR1 is LNHNV and CDR2 is YYDKDF (reference sequence). The CDR3 DNA is TGTGCCACCTCCGGGGCAACTAATGAAAAACTGTTTTTT. Translated: CATSGATNEKLFF.

The rearrangement links TRBV5-1 to TRBJ2-7; D call uncertain. Trimming took off 0 bases at V and 0 bases at J, with 13 bases between the two ends. The length of the CDR3 is 16 residues. The germline gives CDR1 SGHRS, CDR2 YFSETQ. DNA of the CDR3: TGCGCCAGCAGCTTGGGCGTCCGCTTTAGCTCCTACGAGCAGTACTTC. Translating gives CASSLGVRFSSYEQYF.

The V and J genes are TRBV7-2 and TRBJ2-5; D gene uncertain. V lost 3 bases to trimming and J lost 4 bases, with 15 bases between them. This CDR3 region has 15 residues. The V gene's germline CDR1 is SGHTA and CDR2 FQGNSA. CDR3 in amino acids: CASSFRAVYGETQYF. Here the CDR3 DNA reads TGTGCCAGCAGCTTTCGAGCCGTGTATGGAGAGACCCAGTACTTC.

The V gene is TRBV7-9, the J gene TRBJ2-1; tentative D call: TRBD2 (5 bases). The CDR3 has 11 amino acids. Trimming pared 6 bases from V and 10 bases from J, leaving 10 bases between. Germline CDR1 is SEHNR and CDR2 is FQNEAQ (reference sequence). CDR3 in DNA: TGTGCCAGCAGGGAGGTCCACGAGCAGTTCTTC. Protein: CASREVHEQFF.

The chain is built from TRBV7-8 and TRBJ2-2, with D tentatively TRBD2 (5 bases). Germline values: CDR1 SGHVS, CDR2 FQNEAQ. V dropped 5 bases and J dropped 4 bases, with 17 bases sitting between them. This CDR3 has 16 amino acids. CDR3 region: CASSPLVRGSTGELFF. For the CDR3, the DNA is TGTGCCAGCAGCCCCTTGGTGCGAGGGAGCACCGGGGAGCTGTTTTTT.

The chain uses TRBV7-9 and TRBJ2-5, with D possibly TRBD2 on 5 matching bases. CDR1 is SEHNR, CDR2 FQNEAQ, per germline (reference sequence). The CDR3 sequence is 13 residues long. V lost 5 bases and J 5 bases, leaving 12 bases between the germline ends. In nucleotides, the CDR3 is TGTGCCAGCAGCCCTGGACTGTCGGAGACCCAGTACTTC. It encodes CASSPGLSETQYF.

The chain links TRBV9 to TRBJ2-3; maybe TRBD2 (6 bases). Germline V CDR1 and CDR2: SGDLS, YYNGEE. Trimming cost V 1 base and J 2 bases, with 14 bases left between them. This CDR3 spans 16 amino acids. The CDR3 loop reads CASSVNARGPTDTQYF. The DNA for the CDR3 is TGTGCCAGCAGCGTAAACGCGCGGGGACCCACAGATACGCAGTATTTT.

The rearrangement joins TRBV18 to TRBJ2-2; perhaps TRBD1 as D (6 bases). Germline-derived CDR1 and CDR2 are KGHSH and LQKENI. V was shortened by 4 bases and J by 1 base, with 7 bases between the two germline ends. This CDR3 comprises 14 residues. The CDR3 DNA reads TGTGCCAGCTCACGGGGACAGAACACCGGGGAGCTGTTTTTT. Translation gives CASSRGQNTGELFF. Variable domain in full (rest from reference TRBV18 and TRBJ2-2): NAGVMQNPRHLVRRRGQEARLRCSPMKGHSHVYWYRQLPEEGLKFMVYLQKENIIDESGMPKERFSAEFPKEGPSILRIQQVVRGDSAAYFCASSRGQNTGELFFGEGSRLTVL.